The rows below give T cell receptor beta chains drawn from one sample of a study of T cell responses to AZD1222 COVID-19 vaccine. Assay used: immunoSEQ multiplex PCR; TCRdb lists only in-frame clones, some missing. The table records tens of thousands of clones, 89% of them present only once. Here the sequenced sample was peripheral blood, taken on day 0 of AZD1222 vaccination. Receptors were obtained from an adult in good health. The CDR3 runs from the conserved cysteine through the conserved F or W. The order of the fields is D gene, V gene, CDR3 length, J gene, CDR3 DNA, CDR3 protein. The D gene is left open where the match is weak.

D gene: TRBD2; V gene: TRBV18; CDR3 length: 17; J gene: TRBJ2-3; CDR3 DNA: TGTGCCAGCTCACCACCACGGGGGGGCCGTTCCACAGATACGCAGTATTTT; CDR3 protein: CASSPPRGGRSTDTQYF
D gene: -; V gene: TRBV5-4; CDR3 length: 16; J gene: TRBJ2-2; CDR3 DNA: TGTGCCAGCAGCTCTCGGGACATATCTTCCACCGGGGAGCTGTTTTTT; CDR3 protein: CASSSRDISSTGELFF
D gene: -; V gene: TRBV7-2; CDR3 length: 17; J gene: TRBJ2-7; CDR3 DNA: TGTGCCAGCAGCTCCCCTCCAAGATGGGGGGCGAGTGACGAGCAGTACTTC; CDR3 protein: CASSSPPRWGASDEQYF
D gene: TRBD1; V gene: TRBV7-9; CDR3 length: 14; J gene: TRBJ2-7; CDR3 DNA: TGTGCCAGCAGCCCGGGACAGGGACCCTACGAGCAGTACTTC; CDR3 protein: CASSPGQGPYEQYF
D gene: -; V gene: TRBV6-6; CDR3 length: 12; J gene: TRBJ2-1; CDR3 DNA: TGTGCCAGCAGTTCCCTGATCAATGAGCAGTTCTTC; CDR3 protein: CASSSLINEQFF
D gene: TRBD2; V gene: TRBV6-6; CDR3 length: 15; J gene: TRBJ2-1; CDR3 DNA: TGTGCCAGCAGTCAGACTAGCGGGGTTTACAATGAGCAGTTCTTC; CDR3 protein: CASSQTSGVYNEQFF
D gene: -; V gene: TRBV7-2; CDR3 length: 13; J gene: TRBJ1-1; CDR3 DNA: TGTGCCAGCAGCCCCCCCGTGAGCACTGAAGCTTTCTTT; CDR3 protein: CASSPPVSTEAFF
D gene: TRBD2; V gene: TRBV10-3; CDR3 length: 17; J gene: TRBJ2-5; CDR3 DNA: TGTGCCATCAGTGAGTCTTCTAGCGGGAGGTACCAAGAGACCCAGTACTTC; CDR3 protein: CAISESSSGRYQETQYF
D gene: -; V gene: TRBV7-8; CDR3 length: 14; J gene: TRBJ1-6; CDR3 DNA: TGTGCCAGCAGCTTAATAGGAAATAATTCACCCCTCCACTTT; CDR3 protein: CASSLIGNNSPLHF
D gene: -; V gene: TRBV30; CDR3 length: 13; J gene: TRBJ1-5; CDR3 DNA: TGTGCCTCCGGGATCCAGGGAAATCAGCCCCAGCATTTT; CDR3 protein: CASGIQGNQPQHF
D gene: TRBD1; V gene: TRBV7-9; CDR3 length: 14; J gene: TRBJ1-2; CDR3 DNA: TGTGCCAGCAGCCTGGGACAGGGGGCCTATGGCTACACCTTC; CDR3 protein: CASSLGQGAYGYTF
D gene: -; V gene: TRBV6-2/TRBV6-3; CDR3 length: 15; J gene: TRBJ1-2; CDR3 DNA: TGTGCCAGCAGTTACGGGACGGAAATTAACTATGGCTACACCTTC; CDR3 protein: CASSYGTEINYGYTF
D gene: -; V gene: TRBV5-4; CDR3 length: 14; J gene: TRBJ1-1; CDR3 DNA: TGTGCCAGCAGCTTGACAGGGCGGAACACTGAAGCTTTCTTT; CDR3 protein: CASSLTGRNTEAFF
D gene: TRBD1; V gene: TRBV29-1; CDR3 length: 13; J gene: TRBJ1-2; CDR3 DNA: TGCAGCGCCGGACAGGGAGCGTCCTATGGCTACACCTTC; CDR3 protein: CSAGQGASYGYTF